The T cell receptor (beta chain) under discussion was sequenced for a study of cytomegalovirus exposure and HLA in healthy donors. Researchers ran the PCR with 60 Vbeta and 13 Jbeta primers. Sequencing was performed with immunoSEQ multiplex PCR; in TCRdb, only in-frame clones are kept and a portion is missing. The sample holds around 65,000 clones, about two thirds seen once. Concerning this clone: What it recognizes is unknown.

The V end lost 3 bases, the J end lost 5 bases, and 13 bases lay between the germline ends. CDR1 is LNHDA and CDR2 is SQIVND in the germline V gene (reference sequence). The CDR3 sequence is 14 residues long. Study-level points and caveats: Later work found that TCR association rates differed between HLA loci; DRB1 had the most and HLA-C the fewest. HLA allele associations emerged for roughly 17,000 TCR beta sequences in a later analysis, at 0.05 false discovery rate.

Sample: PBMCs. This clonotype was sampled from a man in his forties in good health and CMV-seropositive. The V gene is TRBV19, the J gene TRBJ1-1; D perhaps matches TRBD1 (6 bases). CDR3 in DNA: TGTGCCAGTAGTATCTCCCAGGGGAAAACTGAAGCTTTCTTT. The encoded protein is CASSISQGKTEAFF.